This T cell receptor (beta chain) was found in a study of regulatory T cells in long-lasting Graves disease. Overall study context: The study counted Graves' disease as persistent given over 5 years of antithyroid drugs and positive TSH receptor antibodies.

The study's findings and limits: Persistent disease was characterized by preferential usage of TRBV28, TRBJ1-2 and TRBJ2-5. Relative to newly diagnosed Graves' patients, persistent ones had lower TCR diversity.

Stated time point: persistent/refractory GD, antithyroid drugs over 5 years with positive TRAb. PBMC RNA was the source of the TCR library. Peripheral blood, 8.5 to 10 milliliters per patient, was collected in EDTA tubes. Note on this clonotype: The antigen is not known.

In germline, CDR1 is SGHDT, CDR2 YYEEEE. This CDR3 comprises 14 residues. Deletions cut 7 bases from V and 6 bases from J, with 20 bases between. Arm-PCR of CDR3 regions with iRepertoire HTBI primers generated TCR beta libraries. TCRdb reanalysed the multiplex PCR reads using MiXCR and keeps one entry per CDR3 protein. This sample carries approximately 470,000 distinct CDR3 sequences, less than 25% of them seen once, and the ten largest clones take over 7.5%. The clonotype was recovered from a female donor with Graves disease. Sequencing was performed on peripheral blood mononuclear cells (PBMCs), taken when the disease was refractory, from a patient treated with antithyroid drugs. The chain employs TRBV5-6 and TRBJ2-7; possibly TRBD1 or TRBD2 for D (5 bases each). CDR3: CASGGSPTRPEQYF. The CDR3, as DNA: TGTGCCAGCGGGGGTTCCCCAACCCGCCCCGAGCAGTACTTC. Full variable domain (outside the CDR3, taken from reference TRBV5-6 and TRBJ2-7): DAGVTQSPTHLIKTRGQQVTLRCSPKSGHDTVSWYQQALGQGPQFIFQYYEEEERQRGNFPDRFSGHQFPNYSSELNVNALLLGDSALYLCASGGSPTRPEQYFGPGTRLTVT.